A single sample gave rise to the 15 T cell receptor beta chains below, sequenced in a study of blood T cell repertoires in COVID-19 (dated by TCRdb to 2018 to 2020). Library preparation used the immunoSEQ multiplex PCR assay. As stored in TCRdb, this immuneACCESS dataset retains in-frame rearrangements with V and J assigned. A fraction of the clones does not appear; measured against another copy, unresolved V genes explain less than half of the discrepancy, and the remainder lacks a known reason. This sample gives about 190,000 clones in total; about four fifths of them show up just once. The top ten clonotypes cover about 3.5% of the sample. The sequencing sample was made of PBMCs or T cells enriched from blood (not recorded which). Every receptor here comes from a woman aged 25 to 39 who had recovered from COVID-19.

Of note for this clone: This sample also contains other DNA sequences that code for the same CDR3. V gene TRBV3-1 (or the pseudogene TRBV3-2) combines with J gene TRBJ2-7; 7 bases agree with TRBD2. CDR3 length equals 12 residues. V gave up 4 bases and J gave up 3 bases; unmatched junction bases: 0. Germline CDR1 is LGHDT and CDR2 is YNNKEL (reference sequence). The CDR3: CASSPGGYEQYF. Here the CDR3 DNA reads TGTGCCAGCAGCCCGGGGGGCTACGAGCAGTACTTC.

As concerns this clone: Other DNA sequences in this specimen translate into the identical CDR3. The rearrangement links TRBV18 to TRBJ1-1; 9 bases match TRBD1. With V trimmed by 1 base and J by 3 bases, 3 bases remained unmatched. This CDR3 spans 15 amino acids. CDR1 KGHSH and CDR2 LQKENI come from the germline V gene. The CDR3 reads CASSPLGQGDTEAFF. The DNA for the CDR3 is TGTGCCAGCTCACCACTGGGACAGGGTGACACTGAAGCTTTCTTT.

This CDR3 is CASSGIQGAGSPLHF. The CDR3 DNA reads TGTGCCAGCAGCGGGATACAGGGGGCAGGTTCACCCCTCCACTTT. J is TRBJ1-6 and V is TRBV9; 9 bases line up with TRBD1. V was pared by 3 bases and J by 9 bases, with 7 bases of the junction left unmatched. This CDR3 spans 15 amino acids. Germline CDR1 is SGDLS and CDR2 is YYNGEE.

The chain uses TRBV5-1 and TRBJ1-4, with D maybe TRBD1 (5 bases). Germline V CDR1 and CDR2: SGHRS, YFSETQ. The ends were cut back, 4 bases at V and 3 bases at J, with 16 bases in the middle. The length of the CDR3 is 16 residues. DNA of the CDR3: TGCGCCAGCAGCCCCCGGGGGGGGAGGGCTAATGAAAAACTGTTTTTT. This gives the protein CASSPRGGRANEKLFF.

The chain uses TRBV7-9 and TRBJ2-5; D uncertain. This CDR3 spans 15 amino acids. CDR1 is SEHNR and CDR2 is FQNEAQ in the germline V gene (reference sequence). The V end was cut by 0 bases, the J end by 9 bases, with 17 bases between. The CDR3 protein is CASSLAGDAKRPQYF. CDR3 nucleotide sequence: TGTGCCAGCAGCTTAGCCGGAGACGCCAAACGGCCCCAGTACTTC.

The chain employs TRBV3-1 (or the pseudogene TRBV3-2) and TRBJ2-5; D gene ambiguous. The CDR3 extends over 11 amino acids. The V end lost 7 bases, the J end lost 6 bases, and 9 bases lay between the germline ends. Germline values: CDR1 LGHDT, CDR2 YNNKEL (reference sequence). The CDR3 nucleotides are TGTGCCAGCAAAAACAGCCAGACCCAGTACTTC. Translating gives CASKNSQTQYF.

J is TRBJ1-2 and V is TRBV9, with a tentative D call TRBD1 (5 bases). The length of the CDR3 is 15 residues. V was trimmed by 3 bases and J by 3 bases, leaving 15 bases between them. Germline V gene data show CDR1 as SGDLS and CDR2 as YYNGEE. CDR3 in amino acids: CASSDQDRGYYGYTF. The CDR3 region has the DNA TGTGCCAGCAGCGACCAAGACCGGGGGTACTATGGCTACACCTTC.

This chain connects TRBV3-1 (or the pseudogene TRBV3-2) to TRBJ2-7, with D maybe TRBD2 (6 bases). This CDR3 comprises 14 residues. V lost 1 base and J 4 bases, leaving 11 bases between the germline ends. From germline, CDR1 is LGHDT and CDR2 YNNKEL (reference sequence). For the CDR3, the DNA is TGTGCCAGCAGCCAAGGACTAGGGACGTACGAGCAGTACTTC. Its translation is CASSQGLGTYEQYF.

The rearrangement links TRBV19 to TRBJ2-1; a possible D gene is TRBD2 (7 bases). The V and J ends lost 2 bases and 10 bases respectively, with 9 bases between them. The CDR3 is made up of 12 amino acids. Germline V gives CDR1 LNHDA, CDR2 SQIVND (reference sequence). CDR3 in amino acids: CASSIWGGEQFF. Written as DNA, the CDR3 is TGTGCCAGTAGTATATGGGGGGGCGAGCAGTTCTTC.

The chain uses TRBV14 and TRBJ2-2; tentative D call: TRBD2 (6 bases). Germline values: CDR1 SGHDN, CDR2 FVKESK. V was cut by 3 bases and J by 4 bases, with 15 bases left in between. The CDR3 consists of 16 residues. This CDR3 is CASSHGSLRGTGELFF. CDR3 coding DNA: TGTGCCAGCAGCCACGGCTCCCTGCGGGGCACCGGGGAGCTGTTTTTT.

The table lists this clone with a count of one. This sequence joins TRBV28 and TRBJ2-1; 8 bases fit TRBD2. Germline V lookup: CDR1 MDHEN, CDR2 SYDVKM. Trimming took 3 bases from V and 10 from J; bases not matched to a gene: 11. CDR3 length: 15 amino acids. DNA for the CDR3: TGTGCCAGCAGTTTTTATGGCCTAGCGGGTAGGGAGCAGTTCTTC. Encoded protein: CASSFYGLAGREQFF. Complete variable domain (other parts from reference TRBV28 and TRBJ2-1): DVKVTQSSRYLVKRTGEKVFLECVQDMDHENMFWYRQDPGLGLRLIYFSYDVKMKEKGDIPEGYSVSREKKERFSLILESASTNQTSMYLCASSFYGLAGREQFFGPGTRLTVL.

The chain recombines TRBV5-5 with TRBJ2-7, with a weak D call TRBD1 (6 bases). CDR3 length: 13 amino acids. V lost 0 bases and J 4 bases, leaving 8 bases between the germline ends. The germline CDR1 and CDR2 sequences are SGHKS and YYEKEE (reference sequence). DNA of the CDR3: TGTGCCAGCAGCTTGGCTGGACAGTACGAGCAGTACGTC. This gives the protein CASSLAGQYEQYV.

The V gene is TRBV29-1, the J gene TRBJ2-5; TRBD2 matches at 8 bases. The germline V gene has CDR1 SQVTM and CDR2 ANQGSEA. The junction had 12 bases not matched to a gene; V was cut back by 7 bases and J by 5 bases. This CDR3 has 14 residues. CDR3 DNA sequence: TGCAGCGGGGCCGAGCGGGGGTTTTTGGAGACCCAGTACTTC. Encoded protein: CSGAERGFLETQYF. Filled out from reference TRBV29-1 and TRBJ2-5, the complete variable domain reads SAVISQKPSRDICQRGTSLTIQCQVDSQVTMMFWYRQQPGQSLTLIATANQGSEATYESGFVIDKFPISRPNLTFSTLTVSNMSPEDSSIYLCSGAERGFLETQYFGPGTRLLVL.

The table lists this clone with a few counts. A much larger clone lies a single base off, so this may be a read error. The V gene is TRBV5-1, the J gene TRBJ1-3; D remains unclear. V was clipped by 0 bases and J by 1 base, with 5 bases between them. This CDR3 region has 14 residues. Germline V CDR1 and CDR2: SGHRS, YFSETQ. CDR3: CASSLDRSGNTIYF. The CDR3 nucleotides are TGCGCCAGCAGCTTGGACAGATCTGGAAACACCATATATTTT.

This rearrangement joins TRBV7-9 to TRBJ1-6, with TRBD1 matching 11 bases. Germline loops: CDR1 SEHNR, CDR2 FQNEAQ (reference sequence). Trimming removed 6 bases from V and 7 bases from J; junction bases left unmatched: 8. The CDR3 runs to 16 residues. The CDR3 coding sequence is TGTGCCAGCAGTTCGGGACAGGGGGGACTAAATTCACCCCTCCACTTT. This encodes CASSSGQGGLNSPLHF. The whole variable domain, remainder taken from reference TRBV7-9 and TRBJ1-6, is DTGVSQNPRHKITKRGQNVTFRCDPISEHNRLYWYRQTLGQGPEFLTYFQNEAQLEKSRLLSDRFSAERPKGSFSTLEIQRTEQGDSAMYLCASSSGQGGLNSPLHFGNGTRLTVT.